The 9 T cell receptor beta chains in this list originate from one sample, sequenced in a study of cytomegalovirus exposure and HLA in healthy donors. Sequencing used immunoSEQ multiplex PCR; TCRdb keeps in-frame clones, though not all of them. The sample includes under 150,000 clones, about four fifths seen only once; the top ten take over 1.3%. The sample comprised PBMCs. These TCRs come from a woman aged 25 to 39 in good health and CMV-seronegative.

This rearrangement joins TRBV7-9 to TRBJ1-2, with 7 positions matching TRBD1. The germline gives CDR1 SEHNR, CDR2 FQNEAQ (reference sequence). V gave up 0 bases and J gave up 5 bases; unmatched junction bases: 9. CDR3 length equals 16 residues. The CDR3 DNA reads TGTGCCAGCAGCTTAGCGCCTAGACAGGGAGGATATGGCTACACCTTC. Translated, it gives CASSLAPRQGGYGYTF. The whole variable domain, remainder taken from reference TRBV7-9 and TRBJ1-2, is DTGVSQNPRHKITKRGQNVTFRCDPISEHNRLYWYRQTLGQGPEFLTYFQNEAQLEKSRLLSDRFSAERPKGSFSTLEIQRTEQGDSAMYLCASSLAPRQGGYGYTFGSGTRLTVV.

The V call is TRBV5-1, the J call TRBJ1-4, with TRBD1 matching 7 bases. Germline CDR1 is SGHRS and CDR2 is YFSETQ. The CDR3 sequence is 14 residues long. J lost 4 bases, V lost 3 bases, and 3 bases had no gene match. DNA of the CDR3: TGCGCCAGCAGCTCCGGGACAGTTAATGAAAAACTGTTTTTT. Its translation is CASSSGTVNEKLFF.

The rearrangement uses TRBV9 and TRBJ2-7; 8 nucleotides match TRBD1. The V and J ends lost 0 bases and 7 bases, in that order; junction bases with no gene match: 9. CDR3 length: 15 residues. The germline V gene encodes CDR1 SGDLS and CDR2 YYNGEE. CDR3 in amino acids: CASSVACQGAREQYF. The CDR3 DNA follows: TGTGCCAGCAGCGTAGCGTGTCAGGGGGCAAGGGAGCAGTACTTC.

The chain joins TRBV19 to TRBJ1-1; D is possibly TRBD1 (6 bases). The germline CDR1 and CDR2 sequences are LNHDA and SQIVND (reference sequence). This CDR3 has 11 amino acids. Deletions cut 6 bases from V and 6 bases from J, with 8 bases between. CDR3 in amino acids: CASSRQAEAFF. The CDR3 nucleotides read TGTGCCAGTAGCCGACAGGCTGAAGCTTTCTTT. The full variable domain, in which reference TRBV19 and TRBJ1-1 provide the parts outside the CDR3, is DGGITQSPKYLFRKEGQNVTLSCEQNLNHDAMYWYRQDPGQGLRLIYYSQIVNDFQKGDIAEGYSVSREKKESFPLTVTSAQKNPTAFYLCASSRQAEAFFGQGTRLTVV.

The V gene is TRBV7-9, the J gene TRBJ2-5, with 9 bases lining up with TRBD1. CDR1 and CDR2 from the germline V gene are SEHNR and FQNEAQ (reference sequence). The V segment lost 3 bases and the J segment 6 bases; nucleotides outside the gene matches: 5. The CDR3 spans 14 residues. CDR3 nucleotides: TGTGCCAGCAGCTTGGGACAGGGTAAACAGACCCAGTACTTC. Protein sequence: CASSLGQGKQTQYF.

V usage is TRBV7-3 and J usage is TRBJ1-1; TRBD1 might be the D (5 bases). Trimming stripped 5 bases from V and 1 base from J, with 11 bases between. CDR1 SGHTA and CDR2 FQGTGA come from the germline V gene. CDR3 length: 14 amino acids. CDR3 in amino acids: CASSPDTTNTEAFF. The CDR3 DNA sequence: TGTGCCAGCAGCCCGGACACTACGAACACTGAAGCTTTCTTT.

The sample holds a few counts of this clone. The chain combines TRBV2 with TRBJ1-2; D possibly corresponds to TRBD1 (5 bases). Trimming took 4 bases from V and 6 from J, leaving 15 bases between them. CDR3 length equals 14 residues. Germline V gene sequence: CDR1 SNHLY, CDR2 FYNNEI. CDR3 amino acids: CASSAETVRHGYTF. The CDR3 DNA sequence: TGTGCCAGCAGTGCAGAGACAGTCCGCCATGGCTACACCTTC.

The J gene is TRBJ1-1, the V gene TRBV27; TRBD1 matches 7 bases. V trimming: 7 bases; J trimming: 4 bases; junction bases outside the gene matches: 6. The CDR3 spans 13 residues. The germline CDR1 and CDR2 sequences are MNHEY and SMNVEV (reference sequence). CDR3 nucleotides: TGTGCCAGCATGCGACAGGGACTCACTGAAGCTTTCTTT. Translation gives CASMRQGLTEAFF.

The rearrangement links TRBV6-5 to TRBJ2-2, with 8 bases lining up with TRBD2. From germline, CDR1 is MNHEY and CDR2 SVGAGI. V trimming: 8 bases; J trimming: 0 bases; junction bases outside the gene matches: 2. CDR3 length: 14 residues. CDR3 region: CASRRGANTGELFF. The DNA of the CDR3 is TGTGCCAGCCGGCGGGGGGCGAACACCGGGGAGCTGTTTTTT.